This T cell receptor (beta chain) was captured in a study of T cells in Graves' hyperthyroidism and ophthalmopathy. The wider study: It was at initial diagnosis, before any treatment, that peripheral blood was collected. General study findings and limits: Ophthalmopathy stood apart from stable hyperthyroidism in a 13 V-J model.

CDR1 and CDR2 from the germline V gene are PRHDT and FYEKMQ (reference sequence). The CDR3 consists of 12 residues. From RNA transcripts, TCR beta CDR3 regions were amplified. First-round RT-PCR of the TCR CDR3 relied on the HTBI primer set. TCRdb re-analysed the multiplex PCR reads in MiXCR, keeping a single row per CDR3 protein. The data contain some 350,000 distinct CDR3 sequences, roughly 15% of them singletons. The study excluded patients with uncontrolled infection, other autoimmune disease, pregnancy or lactation. As for this clonotype: The antigen is undetermined. A much larger clone lies one base from this, so it may be a read error.

This TCR derives from a woman aged 35 to 49 with Graves' ophthalmopathy. V gene TRBV13 combines with J gene TRBJ1-1, with no clear D. The material sequenced was blood. CDR3 sequence (DNA): TGTGCCAGCAGCTTCAGAGTCACTGAAACTTTCTTT. Protein sequence: CASSFRVTETFF. Combining the CDR3 with reference TRBV13 and TRBJ1-1 gives the whole variable domain AAGVIQSPRHLIKEKRETATLKCYPIPRHDTVYWYQQGPGQDPQFLISFYEKMQSDKGSIPDRFSAQQFSDYHSELNMSSLELGDSALYFCASSFRVTETFFGQGTRLTVV.